Reported below is one TCR beta chain. Its antigen is not known. This specimen comes from a study of T cell responses to AZD1222 COVID-19 vaccine. Overall study findings and caveats: Baseline seropositivity occurred in only 5 to 7 AZD1222 recipients. In all cases, repertoires were sampled only after the peak T cell response. Receipt of two AZD1222 doses was followed by a rise in Spike-specific TCR breadth and depth.

Analysis merged second doses at about 4 or about 12 weeks. This table comes from immunoSEQ multiplex PCR, and its TCRdb copy is limited to in-frame clones, with some not included. The sample carries about 48,000 clones, just over 85% recorded once. CDR3 length: 13 residues. CDR1 MNHEY and CDR2 SVGAGI come from the germline V gene. Trimming stripped 8 bases from V and 1 base from J, with 12 bases between. Sequencing used peripheral blood, obtained 28 days after the second AZD1222 dose. The V call is TRBV6-5, the J call TRBJ2-7, with D perhaps given as TRBD1 or TRBD2 (5 bases each). This TCR derives from an adult who received the AZD1222 COVID-19 vaccine. The CDR3 bases are TGTGCCAGCGGCAGAGGGGCGTCCTACGAGCAGTACTTC. Residues: CASGRGASYEQYF.